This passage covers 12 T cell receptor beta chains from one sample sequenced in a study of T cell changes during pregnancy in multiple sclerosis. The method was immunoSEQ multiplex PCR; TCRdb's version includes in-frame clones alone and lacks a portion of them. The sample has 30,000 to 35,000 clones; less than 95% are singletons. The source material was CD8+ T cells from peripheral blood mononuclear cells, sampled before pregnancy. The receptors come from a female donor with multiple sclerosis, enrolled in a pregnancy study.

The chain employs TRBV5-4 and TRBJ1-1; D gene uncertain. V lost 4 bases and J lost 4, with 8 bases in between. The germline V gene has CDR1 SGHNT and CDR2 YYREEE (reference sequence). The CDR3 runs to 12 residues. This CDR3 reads CASSQIATEAFF. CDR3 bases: TGTGCCAGCAGCCAGATTGCCACTGAAGCTTTCTTT.

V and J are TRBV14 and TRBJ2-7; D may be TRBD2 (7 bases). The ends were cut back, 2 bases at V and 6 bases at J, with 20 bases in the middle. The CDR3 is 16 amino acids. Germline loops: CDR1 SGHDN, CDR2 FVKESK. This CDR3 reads CASSQMAGATLSEQYF. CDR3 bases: TGTGCCAGCAGCCAAATGGCGGGGGCCACCCTAAGCGAGCAGTACTTC.

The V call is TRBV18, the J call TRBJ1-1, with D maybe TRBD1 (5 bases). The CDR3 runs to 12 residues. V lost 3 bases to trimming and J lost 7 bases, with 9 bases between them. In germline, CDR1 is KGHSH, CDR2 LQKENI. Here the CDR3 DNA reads TGTGCCAGCTCACCGACAGTTCTTGAAGCTTTCTTT. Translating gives CASSPTVLEAFF.

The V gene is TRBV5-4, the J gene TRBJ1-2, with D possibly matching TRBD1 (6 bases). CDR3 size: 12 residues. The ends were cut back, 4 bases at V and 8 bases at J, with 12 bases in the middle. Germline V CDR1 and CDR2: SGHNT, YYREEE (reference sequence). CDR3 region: CASSGGQGGYTF. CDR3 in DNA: TGTGCCAGCAGCGGCGGTCAGGGGGGCTACACCTTC. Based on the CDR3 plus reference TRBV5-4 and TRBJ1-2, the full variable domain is ETGVTQSPTHLIKTRGQQVTLRCSSQSGHNTVSWYQQALGQGPQFIFQYYREEENGRGNFPPRFSGLQFPNYSSELNVNALELDDSALYLCASSGGQGGYTFGSGTRLTVV.

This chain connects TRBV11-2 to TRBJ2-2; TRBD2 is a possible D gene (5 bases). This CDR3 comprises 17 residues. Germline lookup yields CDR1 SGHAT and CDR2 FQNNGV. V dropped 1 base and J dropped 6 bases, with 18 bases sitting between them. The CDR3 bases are TGTGCCAGCAGCTTAGCCCCAGGCCGGACTCGGCCCGGGGAGCTGTTTTTT. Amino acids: CASSLAPGRTRPGELFF. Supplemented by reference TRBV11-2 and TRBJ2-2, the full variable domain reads EAGVAQSPRYKIIEKRQSVAFWCNPISGHATLYWYQQILGQGPKLLIQFQNNGVVDDSQLPKDRFSAERLKGVDSTLKIQPAKLEDSAVYLCASSLAPGRTRPGELFFGEGSRLTVL.

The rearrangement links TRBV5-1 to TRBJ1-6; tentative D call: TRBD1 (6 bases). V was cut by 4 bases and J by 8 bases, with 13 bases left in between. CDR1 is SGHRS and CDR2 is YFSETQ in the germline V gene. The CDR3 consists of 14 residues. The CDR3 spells CASSAEGGDSPLHF. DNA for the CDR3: TGCGCCAGCAGCGCGGAGGGGGGGGATTCACCCCTCCACTTT. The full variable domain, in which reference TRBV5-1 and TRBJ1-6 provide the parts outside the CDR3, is KAGVTQTPRYLIKTRGQQVTLSCSPISGHRSVSWYQQTPGQGLQFLFEYFSETQRNKGNFPGRFSGRQFSNSRSEMNVSTLELGDSALYLCASSAEGGDSPLHFGNGTRLTVT.

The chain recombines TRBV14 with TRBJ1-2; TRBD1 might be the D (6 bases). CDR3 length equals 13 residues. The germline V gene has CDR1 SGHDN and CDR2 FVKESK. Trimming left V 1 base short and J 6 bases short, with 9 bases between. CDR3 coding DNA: TGTGCCAGCAGCCAAGGGCAGGGGAATGGCTACACCTTC. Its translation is CASSQGQGNGYTF.

For the CDR3, the DNA is TGTGCCAGCAGCTCGGGACAGGGGGTAGGGGGAACTGAAGCTTTCTTT. It translates to CASSSGQGVGGTEAFF. The rearrangement uses TRBV7-6 and TRBJ1-1; TRBD1 matches 11 bases. Trimming removed 4 bases from V and 5 bases from J; junction bases left unmatched: 9. This CDR3 contains 16 residues. The germline CDR1 and CDR2 sequences are SGHVS and FNYEAQ.

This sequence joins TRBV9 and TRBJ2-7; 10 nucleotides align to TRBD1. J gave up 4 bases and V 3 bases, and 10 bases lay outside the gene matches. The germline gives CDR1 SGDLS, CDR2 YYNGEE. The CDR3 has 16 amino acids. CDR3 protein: CASSDRPGQGWYEQYF. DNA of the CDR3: TGTGCCAGCAGCGATAGACCGGGACAGGGGTGGTACGAGCAGTACTTC.

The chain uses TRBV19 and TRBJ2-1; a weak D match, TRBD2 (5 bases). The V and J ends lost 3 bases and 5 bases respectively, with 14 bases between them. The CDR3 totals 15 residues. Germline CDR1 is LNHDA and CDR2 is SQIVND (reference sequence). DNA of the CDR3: TGTGCCAGTAGTATTCCCAGCGGAGGCAACAATGAGCAGTTCTTC. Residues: CASSIPSGGNNEQFF. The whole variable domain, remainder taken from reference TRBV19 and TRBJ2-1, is DGGITQSPKYLFRKEGQNVTLSCEQNLNHDAMYWYRQDPGQGLRLIYYSQIVNDFQKGDIAEGYSVSREKKESFPLTVTSAQKNPTAFYLCASSIPSGGNNEQFFGPGTRLTVL.

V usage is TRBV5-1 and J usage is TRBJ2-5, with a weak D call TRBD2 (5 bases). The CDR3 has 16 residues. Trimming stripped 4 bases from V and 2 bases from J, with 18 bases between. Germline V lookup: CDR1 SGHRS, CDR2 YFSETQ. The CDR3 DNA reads TGCGCCAGCAGCCCCCCCTGGGTAGGCGGGCAAGAGACCCAGTACTTC. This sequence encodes CASSPPWVGGQETQYF.

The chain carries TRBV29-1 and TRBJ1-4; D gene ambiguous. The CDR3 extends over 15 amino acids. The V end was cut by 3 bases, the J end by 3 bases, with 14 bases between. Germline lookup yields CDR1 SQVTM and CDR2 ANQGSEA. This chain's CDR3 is CSVEGVDSANEKLFF. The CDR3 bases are TGCAGCGTTGAGGGCGTGGATTCAGCTAATGAAAAACTGTTTTTT.